Below, 12 T cell receptor beta chains from the same sample are listed, as sequenced in a study of type 1 and type 2 diabetes patients. PCR was run on genomic DNA. Multiplex PCR with 30 forward and 13 reverse primers amplified the TCR beta CDR3. TCRdb processed the multiplex PCR reads anew with MiXCR; each CDR3 protein has one entry. The table includes under 300,000 distinct CDR3 sequences, 40% to 50% detected once. Sequencing used peripheral blood mononuclear cells (PBMCs). The receptors derive from a young man with type 2 diabetes.

The V gene is TRBV20-1, the J gene TRBJ2-1, with 11 bases identical to TRBD2. The J segment lost 8 bases and the V segment lost 3 bases, leaving 15 bases of the junction unmatched. The germline CDR1 and CDR2 sequences are DFQATT and SNEGSKA (reference sequence). The CDR3 runs to 17 residues. The CDR3 region is CSASPADTSGSYYEQFF. CDR3 bases: TGCAGTGCTAGCCCCGCTGATACTAGCGGGAGTTACTATGAGCAGTTCTTC.

This chain connects TRBV7-9 to TRBJ2-5; 8 bases align to TRBD2. CDR3 size: 15 residues. J was trimmed by 5 bases and V by 2 bases; bases with no gene match: 7. Germline CDR1 is SEHNR and CDR2 is FQNEAQ (reference sequence). The CDR3 DNA reads as TGTGCCAGCAGCTTAATCGGGGGGGCAGTCGAGACCCAGTACTTC. It yields the protein CASSLIGGAVETQYF.

V usage is TRBV7-8 and J usage is TRBJ2-1; D possibly corresponds to TRBD1 (5 bases). Trimming cost V 5 bases and J 9 bases, with 11 bases left between them. In germline, CDR1 is SGHVS, CDR2 FQNEAQ. The CDR3 is 12 amino acids. CDR3 sequence: CASSKGWTEQFF. CDR3 DNA: TGTGCCAGCAGCAAGGGGTGGACTGAGCAGTTCTTC.

This clonotype appeared a few times. The chain couples TRBV24-1 to TRBJ2-1, with D tentatively TRBD2 (5 bases). Looked up from germline, CDR1 is KGHDR and CDR2 is SFDVKD. This CDR3 region has 15 residues. The ends were cut back, 5 bases at V and 2 bases at J, with 12 bases in the middle. CDR3 region: CATSVSGPTYNEQFF. CDR3 in DNA: TGTGCCACCAGTGTAAGCGGACCTACCTACAATGAGCAGTTCTTC.

The chain joins TRBV20-1 to TRBJ1-1; D ambiguous. Trimming took 0 bases from V and 1 from J, leaving 18 bases between them. This CDR3 spans 17 amino acids. CDR1 is DFQATT and CDR2 is SNEGSKA in the germline V gene (reference sequence). CDR3 loop: CSARDPFRAGRNTEAFF. CDR3 DNA sequence: TGCAGTGCTAGAGATCCTTTTCGTGCAGGAAGGAACACTGAAGCTTTCTTT.

The chain uses TRBV7-2 and TRBJ1-5; possible D gene TRBD1, 5 bases. Germline CDR1 reads SGHTA; CDR2 reads FQGNSA. V was trimmed by 5 bases and J by 6 bases, leaving 14 bases between them. The CDR3 spans 14 residues. CDR3 residues: CASSDPGHSQPQHF. CDR3 nucleotides: TGTGCCAGCAGCGATCCAGGGCACAGTCAGCCCCAGCATTTT.

This clonotype was observed a handful of times. J is TRBJ1-5 and V is TRBV7-6; a weak D match, TRBD1 (5 bases). The ends were cut back, 5 bases at V and 1 base at J, with 15 bases in the middle. Germline-derived CDR1 and CDR2 are SGHVS and FNYEAQ. This CDR3 has 16 residues. The DNA of the CDR3 is TGTGCCAGCAGCCCGAGCGGACAATTGAGCAATCAGCCCCAGCATTTT. Translated, it gives CASSPSGQLSNQPQHF. Full variable domain (outside the CDR3, taken from reference TRBV7-6 and TRBJ1-5): GAGVSQSPRYKVTKRGQDVALRCDPISGHVSLYWYRQALGQGPEFLTYFNYEAQQDKSGLPNDRFSAERPEGSISTLTIQRTEQRDSAMYRCASSPSGQLSNQPQHFGDGTRLSIL.

This sequence joins TRBV24-1 and TRBJ2-3; TRBD1 is a possible D gene (5 bases). Germline values: CDR1 KGHDR, CDR2 SFDVKD. The CDR3 runs 13 residues. V lost 4 bases to trimming and J lost 4 bases, with 8 bases between them. CDR3 DNA: TGTGCCACCAGTGACAGGGAAGCAGATACGCAGTATTTT. It codes for CATSDREADTQYF.

The chain employs TRBV20-1 and TRBJ2-7; 11 positions agree with TRBD2. J gave up 3 bases and V 7 bases, and 11 bases lay outside the gene matches. CDR1 and CDR2 from the germline V gene are DFQATT and SNEGSKA (reference sequence). There are 15 residues in the CDR3. CDR3 DNA sequence: TGCAGTGGGAGGCCGACTAGCGGGAAAATCTACGAGCAGTACTTC. It specifies CSGRPTSGKIYEQYF.

CDR3 DNA sequence: TGTGCCAGCACTCTTTTCGGTGGGGCCGATCAGCCCCAGCATTTT. The encoded protein is CASTLFGGADQPQHF. V usage is TRBV25-1 and J usage is TRBJ1-5, with TRBD1 as a possible D gene (5 bases). The CDR3 extends over 15 amino acids. The V end was cut by 7 bases, the J end by 5 bases, with 18 bases between. Per the germline V gene, CDR1 is MGHDK and CDR2 is SYGVNS.

The chain is built from TRBV10-1 and TRBJ1-4; 9 bases are shared with TRBD1. With 6 bases clipped from V and 6 bases from J, the junction kept 5 bases outside the gene matches. This CDR3 spans 14 amino acids. From germline, CDR1 is WNHNN and CDR2 SYGVQD (reference sequence). The CDR3 spells CASSPGQGYEKLFF. CDR3 DNA: TGCGCCAGCAGCCCGGGACAGGGTTATGAAAAACTGTTTTTT.

This clonotype was seen more than once but under ten times. The genes are TRBV29-1 and TRBJ2-7, with D perhaps being TRBD1 or TRBD2 (6 bases each). Germline assignment: CDR1 SQVTM and CDR2 ANQGSEA. This CDR3 has 13 amino acids. Between the trimmed V and J ends, which lost 5 bases and 3 bases, there was a span of 14 bases. The CDR3 region is CSVLPGEDYEQYF. In nucleotides, the CDR3 is TGCAGCGTTCTACCAGGGGAGGACTACGAGCAGTACTTC.